These 11 T cell receptor beta chains were sequenced from one sample in a study of T-cell reconstitution after alpha-beta-depleted transplantation in children. Unique molecular identifiers were incorporated when the TCRbeta library was constructed. MiXCR, applied by TCRdb to the PCR reads, yields one record per CDR3 protein. The data contain 330,000 or so distinct CDR3 sequences, about 9.3% of them singletons. The material was PBMCs from the stem cell graft donor, obtained from the stem cell graft. The receptor set was obtained from a human donor who donated a stem cell graft to a child with acute lymphoblastic leukemia.

This chain links TRBV7-2 with TRBJ2-7, with D tentatively TRBD1 or TRBD2 (5 bases each). In germline, CDR1 is SGHTA, CDR2 FQGNSA. Deletions cut 5 bases from V and 4 bases from J, with 12 bases between. The CDR3 contains 13 residues. The chain's CDR3 is CASSRWDLYEQYF. The CDR3 DNA is TGTGCCAGCAGCCGATGGGACCTTTACGAGCAGTACTTC. The full variable domain, in which reference TRBV7-2 and TRBJ2-7 provide the parts outside the CDR3, is GAGVSQSPSNKVTEKGKDVELRCDPISGHTALYWYRQSLGQGLEFLIYFQGNSAPDKSGLPSDRFSAERTGGSVSTLTIQRTQQEDSAVYLCASSRWDLYEQYFGPGTRLTVT.

The chain links TRBV5-6 to TRBJ1-1; D gene ambiguous. Per the germline V gene, CDR1 is SGHDT and CDR2 is YYEEEE. V dropped 7 bases and J dropped 6 bases, with 13 bases sitting between them. This CDR3 has 12 residues. DNA for the CDR3: TGTGCCAGCTTCAGGAGAAACGCTGAAGCTTTCTTT. Translated: CASFRRNAEAFF.

This clonotype appeared a few times. The chain recombines TRBV7-2 with TRBJ2-3; D possibly uses TRBD1 or TRBD2 (6 bases each). With 2 bases removed from V and 4 bases from J, the gap between germline ends came to 19 bases. Per the germline V gene, CDR1 is SGHTA and CDR2 is FQGNSA. The length of the CDR3 is 17 residues. CDR3 amino acids: CASSLPRGRAWADTQYF. CDR3 nucleotides: TGTGCCAGCAGCTTACCCCGGGGGCGGGCTTGGGCAGATACGCAGTATTTT.

This clonotype was observed at least ten times. The V call is TRBV7-2, the J call TRBJ2-7; TRBD2 aligns across 8 bases. Germline CDR1 reads SGHTA; CDR2 reads FQGNSA. This CDR3 is 14 amino acids long. The V and J ends lost 3 bases and 5 bases, in that order; junction bases with no gene match: 6. For the CDR3, the DNA is TGTGCCAGCAGCTTCCCGGGGGGGGGAAACGAGCAGTACTTC. Translated: CASSFPGGGNEQYF.

This clonotype was counted ten times or more. The rearrangement joins TRBV29-1 to TRBJ2-5; 9 nucleotides line up with TRBD2. V was pared by 3 bases and J by 4 bases, with 12 bases of the junction left unmatched. Per the germline V gene, CDR1 is SQVTM and CDR2 is ANQGSEA. The CDR3 consists of 16 residues. CDR3: CSVEASGTIGAETQYF. The DNA for the CDR3 is TGCAGCGTTGAGGCTAGCGGGACTATCGGTGCAGAGACCCAGTACTTC.

The V gene is TRBV19, the J gene TRBJ2-6; perhaps TRBD2 as D (6 bases). Trimming removed 3 bases at V and 0 bases at J, with 15 bases between. CDR1 and CDR2 from the germline V gene are LNHDA and SQIVND (reference sequence). The CDR3 covers 18 residues. CDR3 DNA: TGTGCCAGTAGTATCGGGACTTCGATTAGCTCTGGGGCCAACGTCCTGACTTTC. Translation gives CASSIGTSISSGANVLTF.

The chain recombines TRBV7-8 with TRBJ1-5, with D unclear. V was shortened by 5 bases and J by 4 bases, with 18 bases between the two germline ends. Germline V CDR1 and CDR2: SGHVS, FQNEAQ. This CDR3 has 16 amino acids. In DNA form, the CDR3 reads TGTGCCAGCAGCCCCGGACGGGATTTTTGGAATCAGCCCCAGCATTTT. It yields the protein CASSPGRDFWNQPQHF.

This clonotype was detected only a few times. The chain joins TRBV10-2 to TRBJ2-7; D possibly corresponds to TRBD1 (5 bases). The germline CDR1 and CDR2 sequences are WSHSY and SAAADI. The CDR3 sequence is 12 residues long. V was clipped by 6 bases and J by 2 bases, with 8 bases between them. CDR3 in amino acids: CASRATAYEQYF. The CDR3, as DNA: TGCGCCAGCAGAGCGACAGCCTACGAGCAGTACTTC.

Only a few counts were recorded for this clonotype. The chain couples TRBV29-1 to TRBJ1-2; tentative D call: TRBD1 (5 bases). V shed 5 bases and J shed 2 bases, with 15 bases lying between them. Germline V CDR1 and CDR2: SQVTM, ANQGSEA. This CDR3 has 14 amino acids. The CDR3 nucleotides read TGCAGCGTTACCAGGGAAAAGATAAACTATGGCTACACCTTC. Amino acid sequence: CSVTREKINYGYTF. Full variable domain (remainder filled in from reference TRBV29-1 and TRBJ1-2): SAVISQKPSRDICQRGTSLTIQCQVDSQVTMMFWYRQQPGQSLTLIATANQGSEATYESGFVIDKFPISRPNLTFSTLTVSNMSPEDSSIYLCSVTREKINYGYTFGSGTRLTVV.

The chain links TRBV7-9 to TRBJ1-1, with a weak D call TRBD1 (5 bases). Germline V gene sequence: CDR1 SEHNR, CDR2 FQNEAQ (reference sequence). Trimming cost V 8 bases and J 3 bases, with 10 bases left between them. The CDR3 length is 12 residues. The CDR3 here is CASRRGDTEAFF. DNA for the CDR3: TGTGCCAGCCGCCGGGGGGACACTGAAGCTTTCTTT.

This chain joins TRBV28 and TRBJ2-3; 12 nucleotides agree with TRBD2. CDR1 and CDR2 from the germline V gene are MDHEN and SYDVKM. The CDR3 sequence is 16 residues long. With 5 bases clipped from V and 5 bases from J, the junction kept 8 bases outside the gene matches. Here the CDR3 DNA reads TGTGCCAGCAGTCCTCGACTAGCGGGAGCTGAAGATACGCAGTATTTT. Its protein is CASSPRLAGAEDTQYF.